The 12 T cell receptor beta chains below come from one sample, sequenced in a study of blood T cell repertoires in COVID-19. Using immunoSEQ multiplex PCR, the repertoire was profiled, and TCRdb retains in-frame clones only, with some absent. Of over 90,000 clones listed, 86% are singletons. The sample was peripheral blood. These receptors were taken from a woman aged 60 to 75 in a cohort sampled during active or convalescent COVID-19.

The rearrangement joins TRBV6-1 to TRBJ1-1; D not certain. V gave up 2 bases and J gave up 7 bases, with 11 bases separating them. This CDR3 region has 13 residues. Germline-derived CDR1 and CDR2 are MNHNS and SASEGT. CDR3 in amino acids: CASSESVYGEAFF. In nucleotides, the CDR3 is TGTGCCAGCAGTGAATCGGTTTACGGTGAAGCTTTCTTT.

The chain joins TRBV19 to TRBJ1-3; tentatively, D is TRBD1 (5 bases). Trimming pared 2 bases from V and 3 bases from J, leaving 14 bases between. This CDR3 region has 16 residues. CDR1 is LNHDA and CDR2 is SQIVND in the germline V gene (reference sequence). CDR3 sequence: CASSIKKTVLGNTIYF. The CDR3 DNA sequence: TGTGCCAGTAGTATAAAGAAGACAGTCCTTGGAAACACCATATATTTT.

For this clone: The germline gene is not matched at one end of the junction; a read error may be the cause. V and J are TRBV13 and TRBJ1-5; 7 bases fit TRBD1. CDR1 is PRHDT and CDR2 is FYEKMQ in the germline V gene (reference sequence). The CDR3 has 15 amino acids. The CDR3 is CASSLAGQPNQPQHF. For the CDR3, the DNA is TGTGCCAGCAGTTTAGCGGGACAGCCTAATCAGCCCCAGCATTTT.

This chain links TRBV9 with TRBJ2-2; 12 bases agree with TRBD1. V dropped 3 bases and J dropped 7; count of bases not matched to a gene: 10. Germline V gives CDR1 SGDLS, CDR2 YYNGEE. This CDR3 region has 17 residues. This CDR3 reads CASSAGTGGLRGGELFF. CDR3 coding DNA: TGTGCCAGCAGCGCCGGGACAGGGGGCCTTCGGGGCGGGGAGCTGTTTTTT.

The rearrangement links TRBV19 to TRBJ1-4; D remains ambiguous. This CDR3 contains 12 residues. V lost 3 bases and J 10 bases, leaving 9 bases between the germline ends. Germline CDR1 LNHDA, CDR2 SQIVND (reference sequence). CDR3: CASSISAGKLFF. The CDR3 DNA sequence: TGTGCCAGTAGTATCTCTGCGGGAAAACTGTTTTTT.

The rearrangement links TRBV5-1 to TRBJ2-7; 9 nucleotides agree with TRBD2. Germline V gene lookup returns CDR1 SGHRS and CDR2 YFSETQ. The CDR3 is 14 residues long. The V and J ends lost 4 bases and 2 bases, in that order; junction bases with no gene match: 4. CDR3 in amino acids: CASSTGLAAYEQYF. DNA of the CDR3: TGCGCCAGCAGCACGGGACTAGCAGCCTACGAGCAGTACTTC.

The chain uses TRBV2 and TRBJ1-2, with D hard to call. CDR3 size: 15 residues. Looked up from germline, CDR1 is SNHLY and CDR2 is FYNNEI. Between the trimmed V and J ends, which lost 8 bases and 0 bases, there was a span of 16 bases. CDR3 residues: CASVNTIPANYGYTF. The CDR3 bases are TGTGCCAGCGTAAACACCATCCCAGCTAACTATGGCTACACCTTC.

The rearrangement links TRBV19 to TRBJ1-1; D is uncertain. CDR3 length equals 14 residues. The germline V gene encodes CDR1 LNHDA and CDR2 SQIVND (reference sequence). The V and J ends lost 5 bases and 1 base respectively, with 11 bases between them. The CDR3 DNA is TGTGCCAGTAGTCTACTGAGTAGGAACACTGAAGCTTTCTTT. Its protein is CASSLLSRNTEAFF. Variable domain in full (rest from reference TRBV19 and TRBJ1-1): DGGITQSPKYLFRKEGQNVTLSCEQNLNHDAMYWYRQDPGQGLRLIYYSQIVNDFQKGDIAEGYSVSREKKESFPLTVTSAQKNPTAFYLCASSLLSRNTEAFFGQGTRLTVV.

The chain combines TRBV10-3 with TRBJ2-3, with D possibly being TRBD2 (6 bases). The CDR3 runs to 12 residues. CDR1 is ENHRY, CDR2 SYGVKD, per germline. The V and J ends lost 10 bases and 6 bases respectively, with 14 bases between them. The CDR3 loop reads CATRGTVDTQYF. DNA for the CDR3: TGTGCCACGCGGGGTACGGTGGATACGCAGTATTTT.

The J gene is TRBJ2-7, the V gene TRBV10-2, with D possibly being TRBD1 (6 bases). V shed 5 bases and J shed 12 bases, with 14 bases lying between them. Germline CDR1 and CDR2: WSHSY and SAAADI. This CDR3 comprises 11 residues. CDR3 residues: CASSTQGLRYF. CDR3 bases: TGCGCCAGCAGTACTCAGGGGTTGCGGTACTTC.

A note on this clone: An end of the junction does not agree with germline; a read error may underlie this. The chain links TRBV18 to TRBJ2-4; 7 bases agree with TRBD1. CDR1 is KGHSH and CDR2 is LQKENI in the germline V gene. CDR3 length: 15 amino acids. The CDR3 DNA follows: TGTGCCAGCTCCCCACCGGGACAGACACAAAACATTCAGTACTTC. Translated, it gives CASSPPGQTQNIQYF.

The chain uses TRBV2 and TRBJ2-2; D is possibly TRBD2 (6 bases). Between the trimmed V and J ends, which lost 6 bases and 0 bases, there was a span of 14 bases. CDR1 is SNHLY, CDR2 FYNNEI, per germline. The CDR3 consists of 16 residues. CDR3 protein: CASRSGTPSNTGELFF. The CDR3 DNA reads as TGTGCCAGCAGATCCGGGACTCCCTCGAACACCGGGGAGCTGTTTTTT. Looking up the rest from reference TRBV2 and TRBJ2-2 gives the full variable domain: EPEVTQTPSHQVTQMGQEVILRCVPISNHLYFYWYRQILGQKVEFLVSFYNNEISEKSEIFDDQFSVERPDGSNFTLKIRSTKLEDSAMYFCASRSGTPSNTGELFFGEGSRLTVL.